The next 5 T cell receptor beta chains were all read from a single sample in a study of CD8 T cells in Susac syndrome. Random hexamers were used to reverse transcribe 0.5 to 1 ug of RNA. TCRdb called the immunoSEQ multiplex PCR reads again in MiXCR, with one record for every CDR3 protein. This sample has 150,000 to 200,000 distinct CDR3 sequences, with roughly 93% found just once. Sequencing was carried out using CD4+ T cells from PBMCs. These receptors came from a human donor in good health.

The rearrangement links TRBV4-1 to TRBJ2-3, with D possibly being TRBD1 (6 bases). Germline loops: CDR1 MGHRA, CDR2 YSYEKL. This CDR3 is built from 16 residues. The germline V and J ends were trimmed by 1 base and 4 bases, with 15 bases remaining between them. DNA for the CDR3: TGCGCCAGCAGCCAAGGGCAGGGGAACGGGGCAGATACGCAGTATTTT. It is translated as CASSQGQGNGADTQYF.

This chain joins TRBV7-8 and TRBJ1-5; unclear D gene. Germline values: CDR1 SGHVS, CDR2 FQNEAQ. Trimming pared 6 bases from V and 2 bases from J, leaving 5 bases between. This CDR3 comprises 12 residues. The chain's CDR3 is CASSSRNQPQHF. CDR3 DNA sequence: TGTGCCAGCAGTTCTCGCAATCAGCCCCAGCATTTT.

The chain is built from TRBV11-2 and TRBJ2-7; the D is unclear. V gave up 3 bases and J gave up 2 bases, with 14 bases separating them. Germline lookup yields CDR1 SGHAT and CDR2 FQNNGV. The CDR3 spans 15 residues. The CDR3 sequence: CASSLIVGVTYEQYF. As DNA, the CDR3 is TGTGCCAGCAGCTTGATTGTTGGGGTAACCTACGAGCAGTACTTC.

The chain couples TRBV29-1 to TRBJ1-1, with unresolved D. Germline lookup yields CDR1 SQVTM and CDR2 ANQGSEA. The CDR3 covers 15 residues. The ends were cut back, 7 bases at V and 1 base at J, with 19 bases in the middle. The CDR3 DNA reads TGCAGCGAACCCGGCCAGCCCTGCGGGAACACTGAAGCTTTCTTT. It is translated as CSEPGQPCGNTEAFF. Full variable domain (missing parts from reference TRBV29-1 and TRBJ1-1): SAVISQKPSRDICQRGTSLTIQCQVDSQVTMMFWYRQQPGQSLTLIATANQGSEATYESGFVIDKFPISRPNLTFSTLTVSNMSPEDSSIYLCSEPGQPCGNTEAFFGQGTRLTVV.

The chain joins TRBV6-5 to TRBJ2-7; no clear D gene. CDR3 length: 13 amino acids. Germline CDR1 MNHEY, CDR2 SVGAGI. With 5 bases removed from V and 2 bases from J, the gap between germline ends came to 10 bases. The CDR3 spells CASSPTRAYEQYF. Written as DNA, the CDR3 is TGTGCCAGCAGTCCTACTCGTGCCTACGAGCAGTACTTC.